The rows below give T cell receptor beta chains drawn from one sample of a study of OX40 agonist ivuxolimab in advanced cancers. Clones were sequenced by immunoSEQ multiplex PCR, and TCRdb holds only the in-frame ones, with some missing. Found here are tens of thousands of clones, roughly 90% of them singletons; the top ten hold approximately 1%. The sequences come from CD4+ or CD8+ T cells sorted from blood, collected in a trial of the OX40 agonist ivuxolimab. The receptors shown here come from an adult with an advanced solid tumor such as melanoma, head and neck, liver or kidney cancer. The CDR3 runs from the conserved cysteine through the conserved F or W. Fields, in order: J gene, clone size, V gene, D gene, CDR3 DNA, CDR3 protein. D genes are given only for firm matches. Clone size is stated in some rows and not others, as once, few, many or a class when expanded.

J: TRBJ1-5; size: NA; V: TRBV5-1; D: NA; DNA: TGCGCCAGCAGCCCGGGTGGGTCGTGGAATCAGCCCCAGCATTTT; CDR3: CASSPGGSWNQPQHF
J: TRBJ2-2; size: NA; V: TRBV7-9; D: NA; DNA: TGTGCCAGCAGCCCTTACCTAATCGTCGGTTTCCACACCGGGGAGCTGTTTTTT; CDR3: CASSPYLIVGFHTGELFF
J: TRBJ2-1; size: NA; V: TRBV15; D: NA; DNA: TGTGCCACCAGCAGCCGGGCCGTCGTTAATGAGCAGTTCTTC; CDR3: CATSSRAVVNEQFF
J: TRBJ2-6; size: NA; V: TRBV28; D: NA; DNA: TGTGCCACCCGGGGAAGAAACCCGGGAGGGGCCAACGTCCTGACTTTC; CDR3: CATRGRNPGGANVLTF
J: TRBJ1-1; size: few; V: TRBV5-1; D: TRBD1; DNA: TGCGCCAGCACCCTGACAGGGGGGGACACTGAAGCTTTCTTT; CDR3: CASTLTGGDTEAFF
J: TRBJ1-1; size: NA; V: TRBV27; D: TRBD1; DNA: TGTGCCAGCAGTTCGACAGGGCGGACTGAAGCTTTCTTT; CDR3: CASSSTGRTEAFF
J: TRBJ2-3; size: NA; V: TRBV27; D: NA; DNA: TGTGCCAGCAGTTTTGGCAGGACTGGCACATATACGCAGTATTTT; CDR3: CASSFGRTGTYTQYF
J: TRBJ2-7; size: NA; V: TRBV14; D: NA; DNA: TGTGCCAGCAGCCATGAAAAACGGGGCACCTACGAGCAGTACTTC; CDR3: CASSHEKRGTYEQYF
J: TRBJ2-2; size: NA; V: TRBV28; D: TRBD2; DNA: TGTGCCAGCAGCTCAGCGGGAGAGGGGACCGGGGAGCTGTTTTTT; CDR3: CASSSAGEGTGELFF
J: TRBJ1-2; size: NA; V: TRBV6-5; D: TRBD1; DNA: TGTGCCAGCATGCGATCCGGACAGGGGGCCTATGGCTACACCTTC; CDR3: CASMRSGQGAYGYTF
J: TRBJ2-7; size: NA; V: TRBV4-1; D: TRBD1; DNA: TGCGCCAGCAGCCAGGGGACAGGACCTTACGAGCAGTACTTC; CDR3: CASSQGTGPYEQYF
J: TRBJ1-2; size: NA; V: TRBV4-1; D: NA; DNA: TGCGCCAGCAGCCAACACCCCCCGGCAGTGAGCTCAAACTATGGCTACACCTTC; CDR3: CASSQHPPAVSSNYGYTF
J: TRBJ1-4; size: NA; V: TRBV25-1; D: TRBD1; DNA: TGTGCCAGCAGTGAATTGGGACAGGGGGCAACTAATGAAAAACTGTTTTTT; CDR3: CASSELGQGATNEKLFF
J: TRBJ2-5; size: NA; V: TRBV7-2; D: TRBD2; DNA: TGTGCCAGCAGCTTCTTGGGAGCGGGAGTAGGAGAGACCCAGTACTTC; CDR3: CASSFLGAGVGETQYF
J: TRBJ2-1; size: NA; V: TRBV2; D: TRBD1; DNA: TGTGCCAGCAGTACTACCCGACAGGGCCCTTACACTGAGCAGTTCTTC; CDR3: CASSTTRQGPYTEQFF
J: TRBJ1-4; size: NA; V: TRBV28; D: NA; DNA: TGTGCCAGCAGTTCGCACCTGGGCGCCCCGAGTTCTAATGAAAAACTGTTTTTT; CDR3: CASSSHLGAPSSNEKLFF
J: TRBJ2-3; size: NA; V: TRBV19; D: NA; DNA: TGTGCCAGTAGTATAGGACTCGGAAGGGTGTCGCAGTATTTT; CDR3: CASSIGLGRVSQYF
J: TRBJ1-5; size: NA; V: TRBV19; D: NA; DNA: TGTGCCAGTAGGGATAGCGGGGAAGGGCAGCCCCAGCATTTT; CDR3: CASRDSGEGQPQHF
J: TRBJ1-5; size: NA; V: TRBV15; D: NA; DNA: TGTGCCACCAGCAGAGCCATGGGGGGCTACGGGGTCAATCAGCCCCAGCATTTT; CDR3: CATSRAMGGYGVNQPQHF
J: TRBJ2-3; size: NA; V: TRBV25-1; D: NA; DNA: TGTGCCAGCAGTGAATCAGGGGGGGGCCGGGCAGATACGCAGTATTTT; CDR3: CASSESGGGRADTQYF
J: TRBJ2-7; size: NA; V: TRBV25-1; D: TRBD1; DNA: TGTGCCAGCAGTGACTGGCAGACAGGGTCGTTTGGGGAGCAGTACTTC; CDR3: CASSDWQTGSFGEQYF
J: TRBJ2-7; size: NA; V: TRBV11-1; D: NA; DNA: TGTGCCAGCAAGGGACGGAACTACGAGCAGTACTTC; CDR3: CASKGRNYEQYF
J: TRBJ2-1; size: NA; V: TRBV5-5; D: TRBD1; DNA: TGTGCCAGCAGCCTTGTGGACAGGGACTACAATGAGCAGTTCTTC; CDR3: CASSLVDRDYNEQFF
J: TRBJ2-2; size: NA; V: TRBV5-4; D: TRBD2; DNA: TGTGCCTACCGGACTAGCGGGAGTTTAAACACCGGGGAGCTGTTTTTT; CDR3: CAYRTSGSLNTGELFF
J: TRBJ2-7; size: NA; V: TRBV27; D: TRBD2; DNA: TGTGCCAGCAGTCCGGTAGCGGGAGGATACGAGCAGTACTTC; CDR3: CASSPVAGGYEQYF
J: TRBJ1-4; size: NA; V: TRBV2; D: TRBD1; DNA: TGTGCCAGCAGGGGACAGCGGGGCGGGTCTGAAAAACTGTTTTTT; CDR3: CASRGQRGGSEKLFF
J: TRBJ2-2; size: NA; V: TRBV18; D: NA; DNA: TGTGCCAGCTCGCCGGACTTGAACACCGGGGAGCTGTTTTTT; CDR3: CASSPDLNTGELFF
J: TRBJ1-2; size: NA; V: TRBV5-1; D: NA; DNA: TGCGCCAGCAGCAGCGGGGCTTCTAACTATGGCTACACCTTC; CDR3: CASSSGASNYGYTF
J: TRBJ2-7; size: NA; V: TRBV11-2; D: NA; DNA: TGTGCCAGCAGCTTAGGTACAGGACTACAAACGTACGAGCAGTACTTC; CDR3: CASSLGTGLQTYEQYF
J: TRBJ2-1; size: NA; V: TRBV7-3; D: TRBD1; DNA: TGTGCCAGCAGCTTGACCGGGACAGCTTCCTACAATGAGCAGTTCTTC; CDR3: CASSLTGTASYNEQFF
J: TRBJ1-2; size: NA; V: TRBV28; D: NA; DNA: TGTGCCAGCAGTCTCCTCCCCCGGACAAAATATGGCTACACCTTC; CDR3: CASSLLPRTKYGYTF
J: TRBJ2-1; size: NA; V: TRBV5-4; D: TRBD1; DNA: TGTGCCAGCAGCCGAGGACAGGGGATAAGCAATGAGCAGTTCTTC; CDR3: CASSRGQGISNEQFF
J: TRBJ2-5; size: few; V: TRBV5-1; D: TRBD1; DNA: TGCGCCAGCAGCTCCGGGACAGGGAGAGAGACCCAGTACTTC; CDR3: CASSSGTGRETQYF
J: TRBJ1-5; size: NA; V: TRBV21-1; D: NA; DNA: TGTGCCAGCAGCAAAGGAGCAGGGGCTTCCAATCAGCCCCAGCATTTT; CDR3: CASSKGAGASNQPQHF
J: TRBJ1-1; size: NA; V: TRBV11-3; D: NA; DNA: TGTGCCAGCAGCCATTGGGGAGGGGGATTCCCCACTGAAGCTTTCTTT; CDR3: CASSHWGGGFPTEAFF
J: TRBJ2-7; size: NA; V: TRBV9; D: TRBD2; DNA: TGTGCCAGCAGCGTAGGCGGGAGGGGGAGCTCCTACGAGCAGTACTTC; CDR3: CASSVGGRGSSYEQYF
J: TRBJ2-1; size: NA; V: TRBV28; D: TRBD2; DNA: TGTGCCAGCAGTCCCTCTAGCGGGAGGGCCAGTGAGCAGTTCTTC; CDR3: CASSPSSGRASEQFF
J: TRBJ1-1; size: NA; V: TRBV7-9; D: NA; DNA: TGTGCCAGCAGCTTAGTTCTAGCCAGGGGCACTGAAGCTTTCTTT; CDR3: CASSLVLARGTEAFF
J: TRBJ2-2; size: NA; V: TRBV18; D: NA; DNA: TGTGCCAGCTCACCGCCGGACCTGCGCACCGGGGAGCTGTTTTTT; CDR3: CASSPPDLRTGELFF
J: TRBJ2-1; size: NA; V: TRBV7-9; D: TRBD1; DNA: TGTGCCAGCAGCGAGTTGACAGGGGGGGACAATGAGCAGTTCTTC; CDR3: CASSELTGGDNEQFF
J: TRBJ1-1; size: NA; V: TRBV6-5; D: NA; DNA: TGTGCCAGCAGTTACGGGACCTTAAACACTGAAGCTTTCTTT; CDR3: CASSYGTLNTEAFF